This T cell receptor beta chain was recovered during a study of blood T cell repertoires in COVID-19. Study as a whole: From the United States, Italy and Spain came samples of acute and convalescent COVID-19.

Profiling relied on immunoSEQ multiplex PCR, and the TCRdb table lists in-frame clones only, not all of them. The table has over 85,000 clones, approximately 90% seen once; the top ten hold about 5%. CDR3 length: 15 residues. Looked up from germline, CDR1 is KGHSH and CDR2 is LQKENI. V shed 2 bases and J shed 0 bases, with 8 bases lying between them. The V call is TRBV18, the J call TRBJ2-1; D might be TRBD2 (5 bases). The sequenced sample consisted of peripheral blood. This receptor was taken from a woman older than 75 with active COVID-19. The CDR3 DNA follows: TGTGCCAGCTCACCAGGGGAGAGCTCCTACAATGAGCAGTTCTTC. Protein product: CASSPGESSYNEQFF. Full variable domain (rest looked up from reference TRBV18 and TRBJ2-1): NAGVMQNPRHLVRRRGQEARLRCSPMKGHSHVYWYRQLPEEGLKFMVYLQKENIIDESGMPKERFSAEFPKEGPSILRIQQVVRGDSAAYFCASSPGESSYNEQFFGPGTRLTVL.